This T cell receptor beta chain was captured by sequencing in a study of OX40 agonist ivuxolimab in advanced cancers. V gave up 0 bases and J gave up 6 bases; unmatched junction bases: 5. Germline V gives CDR1 ENHRY, CDR2 SYGVKD. The CDR3 covers 15 residues. Some clones are missing from TCRdb's copy, which holds only in-frame ones; the method was immunoSEQ multiplex PCR. Among 40,000 or so clones listed, around nine tenths were seen once. Sequences were derived from CD4+ or CD8+ T cells sorted from blood, sampled in a trial of the OX40 agonist ivuxolimab. The receptor comes from an adult with an advanced solid tumor such as melanoma, head and neck, liver or kidney cancer. The chain couples TRBV10-3 to TRBJ1-5; the match to TRBD1 covers 7 bases. The CDR3 reads CAISESTGRTQPQHF. CDR3 sequence (DNA): TGTGCCATCAGTGAGTCGACAGGGAGGACTCAGCCCCAGCATTTT.